The 20 T cell receptor beta chains given below trace back to one sample, sequenced in a study of T cell responses to AZD1222 COVID-19 vaccine. Sequencing was performed with immunoSEQ multiplex PCR; in TCRdb, only in-frame clones are kept and a portion is missing. The table has some 120,000 clones, around 85% seen once. The sequences come from peripheral blood, collected 28 days after the second AZD1222 dose. The source of these receptors is an adult who received the AZD1222 COVID-19 vaccine.

V usage is TRBV28 and J usage is TRBJ1-1; possibly TRBD1 for D (5 bases). The V gene lost 4 bases and the J gene lost 1 base, with 16 bases spanning the gap. The V gene's germline CDR1 is MDHEN and CDR2 SYDVKM. This CDR3 comprises 16 residues. The CDR3 spells CASSSPVGGWNTEAFF. The CDR3 region has the DNA TGTGCCAGCAGTTCTCCTGTGGGGGGGTGGAACACTGAAGCTTTCTTT.

The CDR3 DNA sequence: TGTGCCAGCCCTGATGAAGGGGACTCCACAGATACGCAGTATTTT. This translates into CASPDEGDSTDTQYF. The J gene is TRBJ2-3, the V gene TRBV6-4; the D gene is possibly TRBD2 (6 bases). This CDR3 is built from 15 residues. Trimming took 8 bases from V and 2 from J, leaving 17 bases between them. Germline-derived CDR1 and CDR2 are MRHNA and SNTAGT.

This rearrangement joins TRBV30 to TRBJ1-5; possibly TRBD1 for D (5 bases). There are 14 residues in the CDR3. Germline V gene lookup returns CDR1 GTSNPN and CDR2 SVGIG (reference sequence). Trimming took off 2 bases at V and 3 bases at J, with 11 bases between the two ends. The CDR3 DNA reads as TGTGCCTGGAGTAATTACAGGCCCAATCAGCCCCAGCATTTT. It translates to CAWSNYRPNQPQHF.

The chain recombines TRBV5-1 with TRBJ2-1; D not resolved. Germline assignment: CDR1 SGHRS and CDR2 YFSETQ. This CDR3 contains 15 residues. Trimming removed 1 base from V and 7 bases from J, with 15 bases in between. DNA of the CDR3: TGCGCCAGCAGCTTGTTAACCGGTAAGGGTAATGAGCAGTTCTTC. It codes for CASSLLTGKGNEQFF.

This chain uses TRBV7-2 with TRBJ1-6; D gene unclear. The CDR3 runs 12 residues. CDR1 is SGHTA and CDR2 is FQGNSA in the germline V gene. V lost 2 bases and J lost 8, with 4 bases in between. The CDR3 nucleotides read TGTGCCAGCAGCTTAATGTATTCACCCCTCCACTTT. It translates to CASSLMYSPLHF.

This clone was seen a few times. The identical CDR3 is also encoded by other nucleotide sequences in the sample. The gene calls are TRBV6-1 and TRBJ1-1, with 10 bases aligning to TRBD1. J lost 5 bases, V lost 3 bases, and 6 bases had no gene match. Germline CDR1 is MNHNS and CDR2 is SASEGT. This CDR3 has 15 amino acids. CDR3 in DNA: TGTGCCAGCAGTGAGAGACAGGGGGCAGGTACTGAAGCTTTCTTT. Translated: CASSERQGAGTEAFF.

This clone has only one observation. The chain couples TRBV11-3 to TRBJ1-1, with D maybe TRBD1 (6 bases). With 2 bases removed from V and 6 bases from J, the gap between germline ends came to 10 bases. Germline V CDR1 and CDR2: SGHNT, YENEEA. The CDR3 loop spans 13 amino acids. The CDR3 nucleotides read TGTGCCAGCAGCTTAAAATACAGGGCTGAAGCTTTCTTT. Protein sequence: CASSLKYRAEAFF. The full variable domain, its missing parts supplied by reference TRBV11-3 and TRBJ1-1, is EAGVVQSPRYKIIEKKQPVAFWCNPISGHNTLYWYLQNLGQGPELLIRYENEEAVDDSQLPKDRFSAERLKGVDSTLKIQPAELGDSAVYLCASSLKYRAEAFFGQGTRLTVV.

The chain carries TRBV19 and TRBJ2-4, with a tentative D call TRBD2 (8 bases). CDR1 is LNHDA, CDR2 SQIVND, per germline (reference sequence). Trimming took off 5 bases at V and 4 bases at J, with 15 bases between the two ends. CDR3 length equals 15 residues. The CDR3, as DNA: TGTGCCAGTAGTCTACGGGGGGGACAGAAAAACATTCAGTACTTC. Translated: CASSLRGGQKNIQYF. Based on the CDR3 plus reference TRBV19 and TRBJ2-4, the full variable domain is DGGITQSPKYLFRKEGQNVTLSCEQNLNHDAMYWYRQDPGQGLRLIYYSQIVNDFQKGDIAEGYSVSREKKESFPLTVTSAQKNPTAFYLCASSLRGGQKNIQYFGAGTRLSVL.

This clone was detected only once. This chain connects TRBV19 to TRBJ2-5; D gene unclear. V was pared by 5 bases and J by 5 bases, with 6 bases between. Germline CDR1 and CDR2: LNHDA and SQIVND (reference sequence). The CDR3 is 11 residues long. CDR3 region: CASSRGETQYF. The CDR3 nucleotides are TGTGCCAGTAGTCGAGGCGAGACCCAGTACTTC. The entire variable domain, with the rest obtained from reference TRBV19 and TRBJ2-5, is as follows: DGGITQSPKYLFRKEGQNVTLSCEQNLNHDAMYWYRQDPGQGLRLIYYSQIVNDFQKGDIAEGYSVSREKKESFPLTVTSAQKNPTAFYLCASSRGETQYFGPGTRLLVL.

The V call is TRBV5-1, the J call TRBJ1-1, with unresolved D. The CDR3 spans 16 residues. Per germline, CDR1 SGHRS and CDR2 YFSETQ. V was clipped by 0 bases and J by 0 bases, with 12 bases between them. This CDR3 is CASSLAGNSLNTEAFF. CDR3 DNA: TGCGCCAGCAGCTTGGCCGGGAACAGTTTGAACACTGAAGCTTTCTTT.

This rearrangement joins TRBV4-2 to TRBJ1-1, with D uncertain. V lost 0 bases, J lost 0 bases, and 17 bases lay in between. Germline CDR1 and CDR2: LGHNA and YNFKEQ. The CDR3 runs to 18 residues. The CDR3 spells CASSQDQFSAAMNTEAFF. As DNA, the CDR3 is TGTGCCAGCAGCCAAGATCAATTTTCGGCAGCCATGAACACTGAAGCTTTCTTT.

The V gene is TRBV10-3, the J gene TRBJ2-3; possible D gene TRBD1, 6 bases. CDR1 and CDR2 (germline): ENHRY, SYGVKD. The CDR3 consists of 15 residues. The V and J ends lost 3 bases and 0 bases respectively, with 10 bases between them. DNA of the CDR3: TGTGCCATCAGTGAACAGGACAGAAGCACAGATACGCAGTATTTT. It specifies CAISEQDRSTDTQYF.

The J gene is TRBJ2-7, the V gene TRBV7-9; D gene ambiguous. This CDR3 is 12 amino acids long. Germline assignment: CDR1 SEHNR and CDR2 FQNEAQ (reference sequence). V lost 0 bases and J 7 bases, leaving 7 bases between the germline ends. Here the CDR3 DNA reads TGTGCCAGCAGCTTAGCGACGACAGAGCAGTACTTC. Its translation is CASSLATTEQYF.

CDR3 residues: CSASAGSGNTIYF. CDR3 sequence (DNA): TGCAGTGCTAGTGCTGGCTCTGGAAACACCATATATTTT. This chain uses TRBV20-1 with TRBJ1-3, with unresolved D. In germline, CDR1 is DFQATT, CDR2 SNEGSKA (reference sequence). CDR3 length: 13 residues. Trimming removed 3 bases at V and 0 bases at J, with 6 bases between.

This clone was counted between two and nine times. This chain uses TRBV5-1 with TRBJ1-4; the D gene is possibly TRBD1 (6 bases). CDR3 size: 14 residues. CDR1 SGHRS and CDR2 YFSETQ come from the germline V gene. Trimming shortened V by 1 base and J by 7 bases, and 11 bases separated the two germline ends. For the CDR3, the DNA is TGCGCCAGCAGCTTGAGGGCAGGGGTTGAAAAACTGTTTTTT. Protein product: CASSLRAGVEKLFF.

The sample holds a few counts of this clone. This chain uses TRBV7-9 with TRBJ1-6, with TRBD1 matching 8 bases. The V segment lost 0 bases and the J segment 8 bases; nucleotides outside the gene matches: 0. The V gene's germline CDR1 is SEHNR and CDR2 FQNEAQ (reference sequence). This CDR3 is built from 14 residues. The chain's CDR3 is CASSLAQGDSPLHF. CDR3 DNA: TGTGCCAGCAGCTTAGCACAGGGGGATTCACCCCTCCACTTT.

The chain couples TRBV27 to TRBJ2-6; D ambiguous. Trimming left V 3 bases short and J 2 bases short, with 8 bases between. CDR1 is MNHEY, CDR2 SMNVEV, per germline (reference sequence). This CDR3 spans 15 amino acids. Written as DNA, the CDR3 is TGTGCCAGCAGTTTCTGGAAGGCTGGGGCCAACGTCCTGACTTTC. Protein: CASSFWKAGANVLTF.

The V call is TRBV12-3 or TRBV12-4, the J call TRBJ2-2; no clear D. V lost 3 bases, J lost 3 bases, and 2 bases lay in between. CDR3 length: 12 amino acids. CDR3 region: CASSFYTGELFF. The DNA for the CDR3 is TGTGCCAGCAGTTTTTACACCGGGGAGCTGTTTTTT.

The V and J genes are TRBV27 and TRBJ1-6; TRBD1 matches at 8 bases. The V gene end was trimmed by 2 bases and the J gene end by 8 bases; junction bases not matched to a gene: 8. Germline CDR1 and CDR2: MNHEY and SMNVEV (reference sequence). The CDR3 contains 16 residues. CDR3 sequence (DNA): TGTGCCAGCAGTTTAATGGGAGACAGGGGTCATTCACCCCTCCACTTT. It yields the protein CASSLMGDRGHSPLHF.

This clone occurred a few times. The chain joins TRBV5-4 to TRBJ1-1, with 9 nucleotides matching TRBD1. After removal of 4 bases from V and 4 bases from J, the junction contained 8 bases not matched to a gene. Germline V lookup: CDR1 SGHNT, CDR2 YYREEE (reference sequence). The CDR3 is made up of 15 amino acids. The CDR3 here is CASSPQQGAVTEAFF. CDR3 bases: TGTGCCAGCAGCCCTCAACAGGGGGCGGTCACTGAAGCTTTCTTT.